The rows below give T cell receptor beta chains drawn from one sample of a study of blood T cell repertoires in COVID-19. Clones were read by immunoSEQ multiplex PCR, and TCRdb kept only the in-frame ones, dropping some. The table shows over 300,000 clones, with around 80% occurring only once. The material sequenced was peripheral blood. The source of these receptors is a woman aged 45-65 years with acute or convalescent COVID-19. The CDR3 runs from the conserved cysteine through the conserved F or W. The D gene is left open where the match is weak. Part of the rows lack a size; the others show once, few, many or a class for expanded clones.

clone size: NA; D gene: TRBD2; J gene: TRBJ2-3; V gene: TRBV30; CDR3 DNA: TGTGCCTGGAGTTCGCTAGCGGGGGAGGATACGCAGTATTTT; CDR3 protein: CAWSSLAGEDTQYF
clone size: NA; D gene: NA; J gene: TRBJ2-1; V gene: TRBV7-7; CDR3 DNA: TGTGCCAGCAGCTTGGAGGGGCAGGGGGGCTACAATGAGCAGTTCTTC; CDR3 protein: CASSLEGQGGYNEQFF
clone size: once; D gene: TRBD2; J gene: TRBJ2-3; V gene: TRBV6-5; CDR3 DNA: TGTGCCAGCAGCCTGGGGGCGGGGGGGCGAGATACGCAGTATTTT; CDR3 protein: CASSLGAGGRDTQYF
clone size: NA; D gene: TRBD1; J gene: TRBJ1-3; V gene: TRBV19; CDR3 DNA: TGTGCCAGTAGTAACAGGGGTGGAAACACCATATATTTT; CDR3 protein: CASSNRGGNTIYF
clone size: NA; D gene: NA; J gene: TRBJ1-6; V gene: TRBV4-1; CDR3 DNA: TGCCCCCGCAGCCGACAGGTATCCGATGATTCACCCCTCCACTTT; CDR3 protein: CPRSRQVSDDSPLHF
clone size: NA; D gene: NA; J gene: TRBJ2-5; V gene: TRBV5-1; CDR3 DNA: TGCGCCAGCACCCCCGACAGGTACCAAGAGACCCAGTACTTC; CDR3 protein: CASTPDRYQETQYF
clone size: few; D gene: NA; J gene: TRBJ1-5; V gene: TRBV2; CDR3 DNA: TGTGCCAGCAGTCTAATCGGTGGGGCTTGGGGCAATCAGCCCCAGCATTTT; CDR3 protein: CASSLIGGAWGNQPQHF
clone size: NA; D gene: TRBD1; J gene: TRBJ1-2; V gene: TRBV6-5; CDR3 DNA: TGTGCCAGTTACCCGTCCTCCGGGACAGGCTATGGCTACACCTTC; CDR3 protein: CASYPSSGTGYGYTF
clone size: NA; D gene: TRBD1; J gene: TRBJ1-2; V gene: TRBV27; CDR3 DNA: TGTGCCAGCAAACCAAACGTACTAGGGGGCGATGGCTACACCTTC; CDR3 protein: CASKPNVLGGDGYTF
clone size: NA; D gene: NA; J gene: TRBJ1-1; V gene: TRBV19; CDR3 DNA: TGTGCCAGTAGTTCCTGGGGCGAAGCTTTCTTT; CDR3 protein: CASSSWGEAFF
clone size: NA; D gene: TRBD1; J gene: TRBJ1-2; V gene: TRBV6-5; CDR3 DNA: TGTGCCAGCAGCGCGGGACAGAGTAACTATGGCTACACCTTC; CDR3 protein: CASSAGQSNYGYTF
clone size: NA; D gene: TRBD1; J gene: TRBJ2-1; V gene: TRBV10-3; CDR3 DNA: TGTGCCATCAGAGGACAGGGGTATGAGCAGTTCTTC; CDR3 protein: CAIRGQGYEQFF
clone size: NA; D gene: NA; J gene: TRBJ2-7; V gene: TRBV27; CDR3 DNA: TGTGCCAGCAGTTTCGGCGGGGACGTATACGAGCAGTACTTC; CDR3 protein: CASSFGGDVYEQYF
clone size: NA; D gene: NA; J gene: TRBJ1-4; V gene: TRBV20-1; CDR3 DNA: TGCAGTGCTAGTGGCAGGGCGAATGAAAAACTGTTTTTT; CDR3 protein: CSASGRANEKLFF
clone size: NA; D gene: NA; J gene: TRBJ2-3; V gene: TRBV7-2; CDR3 DNA: TGTGCCAGCAGCTTACATTCAGGGGAGTCCACAGATACGCAGTATTTT; CDR3 protein: CASSLHSGESTDTQYF
clone size: NA; D gene: TRBD1; J gene: TRBJ1-4; V gene: TRBV2; CDR3 DNA: TGTGCCAGCAGTGCATCGACAGGGGTTAATGAAAAACTGTTTTTT; CDR3 protein: CASSASTGVNEKLFF
clone size: NA; D gene: NA; J gene: TRBJ1-2; V gene: TRBV2; CDR3 DNA: TGTGCCAGCAGGCTAGGACAGAGTCCTAACTATGGCTACACCTTC; CDR3 protein: CASRLGQSPNYGYTF
clone size: NA; D gene: TRBD1; J gene: TRBJ1-5; V gene: TRBV6-1; CDR3 DNA: TGTGCCAGCAGTGTGAGGCGACAGGGTAGCAATCAGCCCCAGCATTTT; CDR3 protein: CASSVRRQGSNQPQHF
clone size: NA; D gene: NA; J gene: TRBJ1-2; V gene: TRBV9; CDR3 DNA: TGTGCCAGCAGCGTAGGCCAGGGCAACTATGGCTACACCTTC; CDR3 protein: CASSVGQGNYGYTF
clone size: NA; D gene: NA; J gene: TRBJ2-1; V gene: TRBV12-3/TRBV12-4; CDR3 DNA: TGTGCCAGCCTGGGGGCCGGTCACAATGAGCAGTTCTTC; CDR3 protein: CASLGAGHNEQFF
clone size: NA; D gene: TRBD1; J gene: TRBJ2-1; V gene: TRBV5-4; CDR3 DNA: TGTGCCAGCAGCTTGGTAGGGACAGGGAATGAGCAGTTCTTC; CDR3 protein: CASSLVGTGNEQFF
clone size: NA; D gene: NA; J gene: TRBJ1-2; V gene: TRBV10-2; CDR3 DNA: TGCGCCAGCAGTGAGTCGACGGGGGTGCGCGGCTACACCTTC; CDR3 protein: CASSESTGVRGYTF
clone size: NA; D gene: TRBD2; J gene: TRBJ2-1; V gene: TRBV18; CDR3 DNA: TGTGCCAGCTCACCAGGTACTAGCGGGAGACATTACAATGAGCAGTTCTTC; CDR3 protein: CASSPGTSGRHYNEQFF
clone size: NA; D gene: NA; J gene: TRBJ1-5; V gene: TRBV10-2; CDR3 DNA: TGCGCCAGCAGTGAGCATCGGGGAGATAGCAATCAGCCCCAGCATTTT; CDR3 protein: CASSEHRGDSNQPQHF
clone size: NA; D gene: NA; J gene: TRBJ2-2; V gene: TRBV3-1/TRBV3-2; CDR3 DNA: TGTGCCAGCAGCTCGCCCCTGGCGGCGGACACCGGGGAGCTGTTTTTT; CDR3 protein: CASSSPLAADTGELFF
clone size: NA; D gene: TRBD1; J gene: TRBJ1-1; V gene: TRBV5-4; CDR3 DNA: TGTGCCAGCAGCCCGGACAGGGTGGGCAGCACTGAAGCTTTCTTT; CDR3 protein: CASSPDRVGSTEAFF
clone size: NA; D gene: NA; J gene: TRBJ1-1; V gene: TRBV2; CDR3 DNA: TGTGCCAGCAGCCACGACAAGAACACTGAAGCTTTCTTT; CDR3 protein: CASSHDKNTEAFF
clone size: once; D gene: NA; J gene: TRBJ2-4; V gene: TRBV30; CDR3 DNA: TGTGCCTGGAGTGTAGGGGGAACAGGGTTGGGAAACATTCAGTACTTC; CDR3 protein: CAWSVGGTGLGNIQYF
clone size: NA; D gene: TRBD1; J gene: TRBJ1-1; V gene: TRBV7-8; CDR3 DNA: TGTGCCAGCAGCGCAAACAGGGGCTCCATGAACACTGAAGCTTTCTTT; CDR3 protein: CASSANRGSMNTEAFF
clone size: NA; D gene: NA; J gene: TRBJ1-4; V gene: TRBV6-5; CDR3 DNA: TGTGCCAGCAGTTACAAGGGAGGGGCTAATGAAAAACTGTTTTTT; CDR3 protein: CASSYKGGANEKLFF
clone size: NA; D gene: NA; J gene: TRBJ2-3; V gene: TRBV25-1; CDR3 DNA: TGTGCCAGTATAAGACAGGGCACAGATACGCAGTATTTT; CDR3 protein: CASIRQGTDTQYF
clone size: NA; D gene: TRBD1; J gene: TRBJ1-1; V gene: TRBV7-9; CDR3 DNA: TGTGCCAGCAGCTTAGGGGACAGGGGGAACACTGAAGCTTTCTTT; CDR3 protein: CASSLGDRGNTEAFF
clone size: once; D gene: NA; J gene: TRBJ1-1; V gene: TRBV2; CDR3 DNA: TGTGCCAGCAGTGAATCTACGGTGCCTGAAGCTTTCTTT; CDR3 protein: CASSESTVPEAFF
clone size: NA; D gene: NA; J gene: TRBJ2-7; V gene: TRBV7-2; CDR3 DNA: TGTGCCAGCAGCTTGCGGGGAGCCTACGAGCAGTACTTC; CDR3 protein: CASSLRGAYEQYF
clone size: NA; D gene: TRBD2; J gene: TRBJ2-5; V gene: TRBV7-2; CDR3 DNA: TGTGCCAGCAGCTTCAGGGAGGGCGGCCAAGAGACCCAGTACTTC; CDR3 protein: CASSFREGGQETQYF
clone size: NA; D gene: TRBD1; J gene: TRBJ2-2; V gene: TRBV5-1; CDR3 DNA: TGCGCCAGCAGCTTGCTGGGACAGGGTATGGGGGACACCGGGGAGCTGTTTTTT; CDR3 protein: CASSLLGQGMGDTGELFF
clone size: few; D gene: TRBD1; J gene: TRBJ2-1; V gene: TRBV11-2; CDR3 DNA: TGTGCCAGCAGCTCCCGGGACAGGGGGCACGGGGAGCAGTTCTTC; CDR3 protein: CASSSRDRGHGEQFF
clone size: NA; D gene: TRBD1; J gene: TRBJ1-2; V gene: TRBV7-9; CDR3 DNA: TGTGCCACACAGACCGACAGGGACTATGGCTACACCTTC; CDR3 protein: CATQTDRDYGYTF
clone size: once; D gene: NA; J gene: TRBJ2-5; V gene: TRBV11-2; CDR3 DNA: TGTGCCAGCAGCTTAGGCAGATTTCAAGAGACCCAGTACTTC; CDR3 protein: CASSLGRFQETQYF
clone size: NA; D gene: NA; J gene: TRBJ1-1; V gene: TRBV30; CDR3 DNA: TGTGCCTGGAGTCACACGTACACTGAAGCTTTCTTT; CDR3 protein: CAWSHTYTEAFF
clone size: NA; D gene: TRBD1; J gene: TRBJ1-2; V gene: TRBV15; CDR3 DNA: TGTGCCACCAGCAGAGATCCGGGACAGGGGGGTGGCTACACCTTC; CDR3 protein: CATSRDPGQGGGYTF
clone size: few; D gene: NA; J gene: TRBJ1-2; V gene: TRBV29-1; CDR3 DNA: TGCAGCGTTGAAGATCAAGGCAGGGTGGAGGGCTACACCTTC; CDR3 protein: CSVEDQGRVEGYTF
clone size: once; D gene: NA; J gene: TRBJ2-1; V gene: TRBV19; CDR3 DNA: TGTGCCACCGGGGGTTACAATGAGCAGTTCTTC; CDR3 protein: CATGGYNEQFF
clone size: NA; D gene: TRBD2; J gene: TRBJ2-7; V gene: TRBV5-8; CDR3 DNA: TGTGCCAGCAGCTTGGTTTCGGTATTCGCTAGCGGTTTCTCCTACGAGCAGTACTTC; CDR3 protein: CASSLVSVFASGFSYEQYF
clone size: few; D gene: NA; J gene: TRBJ1-1; V gene: TRBV19; CDR3 DNA: TGTGCCAGTATGCCGACAGTGGCGAACACTGAAGCTTTCTTT; CDR3 protein: CASMPTVANTEAFF
clone size: NA; D gene: TRBD2; J gene: TRBJ2-1; V gene: TRBV2; CDR3 DNA: TGTGCCAGCATCCGGGAGGGCCTTAGTGATGAGCAGTTCTTC; CDR3 protein: CASIREGLSDEQFF
clone size: NA; D gene: NA; J gene: TRBJ1-5; V gene: TRBV27; CDR3 DNA: TGTGCCAGCAGTTTATTAGGGGCCAATCAGCCCCAGCATTTT; CDR3 protein: CASSLLGANQPQHF
clone size: NA; D gene: TRBD1; J gene: TRBJ2-1; V gene: TRBV13; CDR3 DNA: TGTGCCAGCAGCTTTATCCGACAGGGGGCGAAATATGAGCAGTTCTTC; CDR3 protein: CASSFIRQGAKYEQFF
clone size: NA; D gene: NA; J gene: TRBJ2-3; V gene: TRBV6-6; CDR3 DNA: TGTGCCAGCAGTGCGGGACAGGATACGCAGTATTTT; CDR3 protein: CASSAGQDTQYF
clone size: NA; D gene: NA; J gene: TRBJ2-5; V gene: TRBV2; CDR3 DNA: TGTGCCAGCAGTGTCCAGGGAAGTGGGGAAGAGACCCAGTACTTC; CDR3 protein: CASSVQGSGEETQYF